This TCR beta chain is drawn from a study of blood T cell repertoires in COVID-19. Study context: Italy, Spain and the United States were the sources of the convalescent and acute COVID-19 samples. T cells, B-cell-depleted T cells, or PBMCs supplied cDNA or gDNA.

In the original analysis: Estimation of nucleated cell counts was performed using reference gene primer amplification. Sequencing was performed with immunoSEQ multiplex PCR; in TCRdb, only in-frame clones are kept and a portion is missing. V and J calls and clone size are as listed in that table; D and trimming were resolved from the DNA. The sample records 150,000 to 200,000 clones, approximately 90% being singletons. The CDR3 runs to 15 residues. Germline-derived CDR1 and CDR2 are LGHNA and YNFKEQ. The ends were cut back, 6 bases at V and 3 bases at J, with 17 bases in the middle. Sequenced input: peripheral blood. The chain carries TRBV4-2 and TRBJ1-1; D is perhaps TRBD1 (5 bases). This TCR came from a man aged 60 to 69 with active or convalescent COVID-19. The CDR3 coding sequence is TGTGCCAGCAGTCCAAGGACCTTAGGGGACACTGAAGCTTTCTTT. Amino acids: CASSPRTLGDTEAFF.